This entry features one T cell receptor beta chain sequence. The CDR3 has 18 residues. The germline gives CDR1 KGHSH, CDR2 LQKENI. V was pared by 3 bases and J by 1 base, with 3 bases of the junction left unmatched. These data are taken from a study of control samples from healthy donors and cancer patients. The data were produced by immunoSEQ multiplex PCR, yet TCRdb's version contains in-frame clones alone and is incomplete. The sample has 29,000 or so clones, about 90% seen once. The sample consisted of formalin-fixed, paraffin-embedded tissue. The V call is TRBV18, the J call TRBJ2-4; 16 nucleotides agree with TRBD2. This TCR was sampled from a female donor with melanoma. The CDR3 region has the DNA TGTGCCAGCTCACCGGGACTAGCGGGAGGGCCGGCCAAAAACATTCAGTACTTC. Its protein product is CASSPGLAGGPAKNIQYF.